The TCR beta chain under discussion was sequenced for a study of blood T cell repertoires in COVID-19. Study-level information: From the United States, Italy and Spain came samples of acute and convalescent COVID-19. In each case, the material was cDNA or gDNA derived from T cells, B-cell-depleted T cells, or PBMCs.

V was shortened by 3 bases and J by 1 base, with 6 bases between the two germline ends. This CDR3 spans 13 amino acids. CDR1 is KGHSH, CDR2 LQKENI, per germline. Per the original methods: Estimates of nucleated cell counts were drawn from the amplification of reference gene primers. Only in-frame clones appear in the TCRdb table, and some are missing; sequencing was by immunoSEQ multiplex PCR. V, J and clone size are taken as reported in that table, and D and trimming were inferred from the DNA itself. The data hold more than 150,000 clones, with roughly 74% observed a single time. Material for sequencing was peripheral blood. This TCR came from an elderly woman with acute or convalescent COVID-19. The chain has TRBV18 and TRBJ1-1; D is ambiguous. The CDR3 DNA is TGTGCCAGCTCACCTTCGGGGAACACTGAAGCTTTCTTT. Encoded protein: CASSPSGNTEAFF. The entire variable domain, with the rest obtained from reference TRBV18 and TRBJ1-1, is as follows: NAGVMQNPRHLVRRRGQEARLRCSPMKGHSHVYWYRQLPEEGLKFMVYLQKENIIDESGMPKERFSAEFPKEGPSILRIQQVVRGDSAAYFCASSPSGNTEAFFGQGTRLTVV.